This record looks at one TCR beta chain sequence and its context. V was clipped by 4 bases and J by 0 bases, with 16 bases between them. This CDR3 region has 17 residues. Germline V lookup: CDR1 KGHSY, CDR2 FQNENV. This sample was included in a study of blood T cells in healthy people across ages. Through a sample-barcoded 5' primer and a J-beta primer mix, a second PCR was run for roughly 6 to 11 cycles. TCRdb processed the 5' RACE reads anew with MiXCR; each CDR3 protein has one entry. Of about a million distinct CDR3 sequences in the sample, roughly half were seen once. The sample comprised blood. This chain connects TRBV16 to TRBJ2-1; either TRBD1 or TRBD2 may fit D (5 bases each). The sequence was collected from a woman between 55 and 75 years old in good health. The CDR3 sequence: CASSPTSVGTSYNEQFF. CDR3 nucleotides: TGTGCCAGCAGCCCGACAAGCGTCGGGACCTCCTACAATGAGCAGTTCTTC. The full variable domain, rest sourced from reference TRBV16 and TRBJ2-1, is GEEVAQTPKHLVRGEGQKAKLYCAPIKGHSYVFWYQQVLKNEFKFLISFQNENVFDETGMPKERFSAKCLPNSPCSLEIQATKLEDSAVYFCASSPTSVGTSYNEQFFGPGTRLTVL.